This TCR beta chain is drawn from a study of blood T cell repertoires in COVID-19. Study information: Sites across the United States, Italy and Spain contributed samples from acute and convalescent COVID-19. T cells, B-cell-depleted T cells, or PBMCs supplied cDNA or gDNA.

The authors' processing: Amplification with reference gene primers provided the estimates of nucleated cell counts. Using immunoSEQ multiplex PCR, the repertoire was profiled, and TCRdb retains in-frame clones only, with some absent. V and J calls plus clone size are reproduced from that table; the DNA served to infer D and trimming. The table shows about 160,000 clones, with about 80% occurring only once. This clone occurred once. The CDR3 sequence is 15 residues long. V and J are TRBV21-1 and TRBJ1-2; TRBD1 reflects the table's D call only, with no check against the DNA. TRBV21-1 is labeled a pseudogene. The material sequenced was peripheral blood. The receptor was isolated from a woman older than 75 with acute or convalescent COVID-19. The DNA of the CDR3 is TGTGCCAGCAGCAAAGTTCGGGACAGCGAGAATGGCTACACCTTC. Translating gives CASSKVRDSENGYTF.